The 5 T cell receptor beta chains below come from one sample, sequenced in a study of post-analysis software for immune sequencing data. Study-wide results and caveats: A few TRBV segments (TRBV5-6, TRBV5-1 and TRBV20-1 among them) occurred more frequently in patients than in controls.

No cognate antigen is known for these TCRs. Included in the TCR beta cDNA libraries were unique molecular identifiers. One entry per CDR3 protein results from TCRdb running MiXCR on the PCR reads. The table lists 450,000 or so distinct CDR3 sequences, around 40% of them singletons. Sequenced sample: blood. The receptors were gathered from a girl aged 5-17 years with multiple sclerosis.

This clonotype was picked up a small number of times. The chain carries TRBV5-1 and TRBJ2-1; TRBD2 is a possible D gene (6 bases). V lost 3 bases, J lost 9 bases, and 16 bases lay in between. Germline lookup yields CDR1 SGHRS and CDR2 YFSETQ. The CDR3 loop spans 14 amino acids. CDR3 sequence (DNA): TGCGCCAGCAGCTCTGAGGGCGGGAAGATTGAGCAGTTCTTC. It translates to CASSSEGGKIEQFF.

The chain employs TRBV28 and TRBJ2-1, with a tentative D call TRBD2 (5 bases). The length of the CDR3 is 16 residues. Germline V gives CDR1 MDHEN, CDR2 SYDVKM. The V gene lost 6 bases and the J gene lost 10 bases, with 25 bases spanning the gap. For the CDR3, the DNA is TGTGCCAGCAGCCCAAACGAGGGATCCCGGGTAGGAGAGCAGTTCTTC. Protein sequence: CASSPNEGSRVGEQFF.

This chain joins TRBV6-6 and TRBJ1-5; D possibly corresponds to TRBD1 (5 bases). Germline loops: CDR1 MNHNY, CDR2 SVGAGI (reference sequence). V was trimmed by 5 bases and J by 0 bases, leaving 17 bases between them. CDR3 length equals 17 residues. For the CDR3, the DNA is TGTGCCAGCAGTAGCGCCTGGGGCGGACCTAGCAATCAGCCCCAGCATTTT. Encoded protein: CASSSAWGGPSNQPQHF.

The sample holds many counts of this clonotype. The chain recombines TRBV20-1 with TRBJ2-3; possibly TRBD2 for D (5 bases). Looked up from germline, CDR1 is DFQATT and CDR2 is SNEGSKA (reference sequence). V lost 0 bases, J lost 9 bases, and 22 bases lay in between. The CDR3 is 16 residues long. CDR3 in DNA: TGCAGTGCTAGAGATCGTAGCGCTCACGGGCCATGGACGCAGTATTTT. As protein: CSARDRSAHGPWTQYF.

The V and J genes are TRBV10-3 and TRBJ2-1, with 9 bases identical to TRBD2. Germline CDR1 ENHRY, CDR2 SYGVKD. The V segment lost 0 bases and the J segment 5 bases; nucleotides outside the gene matches: 2. The CDR3 spans 15 residues. CDR3 nucleotide sequence: TGTGCCATCAGTGAGTCTTTAGCGGGGGACAATGAGCAGTTCTTC. Its protein is CAISESLAGDNEQFF.